This paragraph reports one T cell receptor (beta chain). The sample belongs to a study of blood T cell repertoires in COVID-19. At the level of the study: The United States, Italy and Spain provided the acute and convalescent COVID-19 samples.

The CDR3 sequence is 14 residues long. J gave up 8 bases and V 0 bases, and 5 bases lay outside the gene matches. Germline V gene lookup returns CDR1 SGHRS and CDR2 YFSETQ. Authors' analysis steps: Reference gene primers were amplified, and this amplification served to estimate nucleated cell counts. Sequencing used immunoSEQ multiplex PCR; TCRdb keeps in-frame clones, though not all of them. D and trimming were read from the DNA, whereas the V and J calls and clone size are those reported in that table. The sample consists of approximately 280,000 clones, around 86% of them appearing once. The J gene is TRBJ1-1, the V gene TRBV5-1; 9 bases map to TRBD1. This clonotype was sampled from a man aged 50 to 60 with acute or convalescent COVID-19. Sequences were obtained from peripheral blood. CDR3 in amino acids: CASSLEQGASEAFF. The CDR3 nucleotides are TGCGCCAGCAGCTTGGAACAGGGGGCCTCCGAAGCTTTCTTT.